The clone carrying this TCR beta chain turned up a few times. One entry per CDR3 protein, called by TCRdb with MiXCR from the RT-PCR reads. The table lists about 680,000 distinct CDR3 sequences, 13% to 15% of them singletons. The CDR3 runs to 17 residues. The ends were cut back, 0 bases at V and 3 bases at J, with 15 bases in the middle. The germline V gene has CDR1 SEHNR and CDR2 FQNEAQ (reference sequence). Specimen: memory CD4+ T cells from blood. The sequence was collected from a female donor in good health, serving as a healthy control. V usage is TRBV7-9 and J usage is TRBJ2-1, with D possibly being TRBD2 (6 bases). The CDR3 coding sequence is TGTGCCAGCAGCTTAGCCGCGGGGCGCGAGAACTACAATGAGCAGTTCTTC. The encoded protein is CASSLAAGRENYNEQFF.